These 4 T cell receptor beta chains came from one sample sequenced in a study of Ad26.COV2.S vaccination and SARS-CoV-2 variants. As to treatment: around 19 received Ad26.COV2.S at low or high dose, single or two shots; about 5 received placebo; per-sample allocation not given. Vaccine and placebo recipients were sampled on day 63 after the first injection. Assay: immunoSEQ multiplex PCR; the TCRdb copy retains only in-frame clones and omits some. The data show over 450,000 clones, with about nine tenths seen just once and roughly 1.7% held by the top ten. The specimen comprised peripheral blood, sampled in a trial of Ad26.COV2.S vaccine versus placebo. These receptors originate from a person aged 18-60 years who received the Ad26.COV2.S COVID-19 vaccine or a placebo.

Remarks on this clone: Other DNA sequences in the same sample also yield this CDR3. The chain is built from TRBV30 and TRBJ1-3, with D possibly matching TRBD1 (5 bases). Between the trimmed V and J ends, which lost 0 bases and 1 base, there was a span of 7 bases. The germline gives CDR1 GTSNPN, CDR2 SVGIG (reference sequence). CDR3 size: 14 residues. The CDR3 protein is CAWSVGGSGNTIYF. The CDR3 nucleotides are TGTGCCTGGAGTGTGGGGGGGTCTGGAAACACCATATATTTT.

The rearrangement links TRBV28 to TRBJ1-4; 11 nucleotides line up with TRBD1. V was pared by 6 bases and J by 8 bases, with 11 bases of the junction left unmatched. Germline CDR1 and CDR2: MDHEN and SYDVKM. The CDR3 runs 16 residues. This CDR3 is CASSLGGTGGKEKLFF. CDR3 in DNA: TGTGCCAGCAGCCTTGGCGGGACAGGGGGTAAGGAAAAACTGTTTTTT.

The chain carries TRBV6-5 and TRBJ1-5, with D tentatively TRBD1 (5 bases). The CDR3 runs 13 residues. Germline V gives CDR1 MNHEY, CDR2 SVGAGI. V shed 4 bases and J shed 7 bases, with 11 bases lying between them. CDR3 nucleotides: TGTGCCAGCAGTTTTCGGAGGGGCCAGCCCCAGCATTTT. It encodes CASSFRRGQPQHF.

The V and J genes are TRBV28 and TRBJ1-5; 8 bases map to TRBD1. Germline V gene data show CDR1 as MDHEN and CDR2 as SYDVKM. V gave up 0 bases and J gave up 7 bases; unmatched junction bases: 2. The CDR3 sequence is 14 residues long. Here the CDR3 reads CASSLWAGGQPQHF. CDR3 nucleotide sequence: TGTGCCAGCAGTTTATGGGCAGGGGGCCAGCCCCAGCATTTT.